This TCR beta chain was sequenced for a study of CD8 T cells in ankylosing spondylitis. This clonotype was observed a few times. The antigen remains undetermined. The CDR3 has 14 amino acids. V was shortened by 0 bases and J by 5 bases, with 11 bases between the two germline ends. Germline V gives CDR1 SGHVS, CDR2 FNYEAQ. 5'-RACE, quantitative and with molecular barcodes, yielded the TCR beta libraries. Using its own MiXCR run on the 5' RACE reads, TCRdb lists one record per CDR3 protein. The data show hundreds of thousands of distinct CDR3 sequences, about 30% seen once. Notes on the study in general: Some motif variants had been reported before (in reactive arthritis synovial fluid and blood).

The chain employs TRBV7-6 and TRBJ2-7; the D is unclear. The sequenced sample consisted of blood, either unsorted or a sorted T cell fraction (not recorded which). The origin of this receptor is a male donor with ankylosing spondylitis or in good health (not recorded which). The CDR3 protein is CASSLASGQDEQYF. CDR3 in DNA: TGTGCCAGCAGCTTAGCGAGTGGGCAGGACGAGCAGTACTTC.